Below, 20 T cell receptor beta chains from the same sample are listed, as sequenced in a study of beta chain features in type 1 diabetes. Every bit of the isolated RNA underwent reverse transcription, so sequencing read expressed TCRB transcripts. TCRdb's copy holds only in-frame clones and misses some; the assay was immunoSEQ multiplex PCR. Among more than 300,000 clones listed, around 13% were seen once. Sequences were obtained from naive CD4+ T cells from blood. These receptors originate from a man younger than 35 in good health.

The gene calls are TRBV15 and TRBJ1-2; D possibly corresponds to TRBD1 (6 bases). V dropped 2 bases and J dropped 7 bases, with 14 bases sitting between them. The germline gives CDR1 LNHNV, CDR2 YYDKDF (reference sequence). This CDR3 has 14 residues. CDR3 region: CATSRRGGLSGYTF. CDR3 in DNA: TGTGCCACCAGCAGACGCGGGGGGCTTAGTGGCTACACCTTC. The variable domain in full, with the rest retrieved from reference TRBV15 and TRBJ1-2, is DAMVIQNPRYQVTQFGKPVTLSCSQTLNHNVMYWYQQKSSQAPKLLFHYYDKDFNNEADTPDNFQSRRPNTSFCFLDIRSPGLGDTAMYLCATSRRGGLSGYTFGSGTRLTVV.

This rearrangement joins TRBV28 to TRBJ2-7; 7 positions agree with TRBD1. J was trimmed by 3 bases and V by 5 bases; bases with no gene match: 4. Germline CDR1 reads MDHEN; CDR2 reads SYDVKM. The CDR3 has 13 residues. The DNA for the CDR3 is TGTGCCAGCAGTACGTGGGACAGCTACGAGCAGTACTTC. Its translation is CASSTWDSYEQYF.

This clone was picked up a small number of times. The chain uses TRBV30 and TRBJ2-7, with 8 bases matching TRBD2. The CDR3 consists of 13 residues. The trim removed 4 bases at V and 4 bases at J, leaving 6 bases unmatched. Germline V lookup: CDR1 GTSNPN, CDR2 SVGIG (reference sequence). The CDR3 here is CAWKLTGGYEQYF. The CDR3 nucleotides are TGTGCCTGGAAACTTACGGGAGGGTACGAGCAGTACTTC.

Of note for this clone: The junction departs from the called germline gene at one end, perhaps through a read error. The genes are TRBV7-7 and TRBJ1-3, with 7 bases fitting TRBD1. The CDR3 is made up of 15 amino acids. The germline CDR1 and CDR2 sequences are SSHAT and FNYEAQ (reference sequence). CDR3: CASSLGQDPGNTIYF. CDR3 DNA sequence: TGTGCTAGCAGCCTAGGACAGGACCCTGGAAACACCATATATTTT.

This clone occurred a few times. The V call is TRBV30, the J call TRBJ2-7; TRBD1 agrees at 9 bases. Germline V gene lookup returns CDR1 GTSNPN and CDR2 SVGIG (reference sequence). V was pared by 3 bases and J by 1 base, with 7 bases of the junction left unmatched. The CDR3 is 15 amino acids. CDR3 in DNA: TGTGCCTGGAGCGCAGCGGACAGGGGATCCTACGAGCAGTACTTC. This sequence encodes CAWSAADRGSYEQYF.

Remarks on this clone: The same CDR3 arises from other DNA sequences in this sample as well. The rearrangement joins TRBV7-9 to TRBJ1-1, with D perhaps TRBD1 (6 bases). Germline values: CDR1 SEHNR, CDR2 FQNEAQ (reference sequence). V was pared by 0 bases and J by 3 bases, with 11 bases between. CDR3 length: 15 amino acids. DNA of the CDR3: TGTGCCAGCAGCTTAGCACAGGGTCGGGACACTGAAGCTTTCTTT. It translates to CASSLAQGRDTEAFF.

This clone has more than one count but fewer than ten. CDR3 loop: CASSQSGQGKAFF. CDR3 in DNA: TGCGCCAGCAGCCAATCCGGGCAGGGGAAAGCTTTCTTT. The J gene is TRBJ1-1, the V gene TRBV4-3, with D maybe TRBD1 (6 bases). This CDR3 region has 13 residues. Trimming cost V 2 bases and J 9 bases, with 13 bases left between them. Germline V gene data show CDR1 as LGHNA and CDR2 as YSLEER.

The chain has TRBV28 and TRBJ1-2; weak D call: TRBD1 (6 bases). Germline lookup yields CDR1 MDHEN and CDR2 SYDVKM. The CDR3 is 14 amino acids. V was pared by 8 bases and J by 4 bases, with 17 bases between. As DNA, the CDR3 is TGTGCCAGCTCACAGGGAAGTTTTAGCTATGGCTACACCTTC. Translation gives CASSQGSFSYGYTF.

This clone appeared a few times. This chain uses TRBV27 with TRBJ2-1, with 12 bases identical to TRBD1. V was pared by 7 bases and J by 9 bases, with 7 bases of the junction left unmatched. Germline V lookup: CDR1 MNHEY, CDR2 SMNVEV (reference sequence). This CDR3 is built from 14 residues. This chain's CDR3 is CASKGTGGLGEQFF. CDR3 coding DNA: TGTGCCAGCAAAGGGACAGGGGGCCTTGGTGAGCAGTTCTTC.

This clone has only a few counts. The J gene is TRBJ2-5, the V gene TRBV5-6, with D possibly being TRBD1 (7 bases). V lost 1 base and J lost 4, with 11 bases in between. This CDR3 comprises 14 residues. Per germline, CDR1 SGHDT and CDR2 YYEEEE. CDR3 coding DNA: TGTGCCAGCAGCTTGTATCAGGGGGGAGAGACCCAGTACTTC. Its protein is CASSLYQGGETQYF.

This clone has a handful of counts. The V gene is TRBV12-5, the J gene TRBJ1-5, with D perhaps matching TRBD1 (5 bases). Germline lookup yields CDR1 LGHNT and CDR2 FRNRAP. The CDR3 loop spans 17 amino acids. V lost 5 bases and J lost 2, with 19 bases in between. The DNA for the CDR3 is TGTGCTAGTGGTCCCAAAGTTGCAGGGTTTGGCAATCAGCCCCAGCATTTT. Translation: CASGPKVAGFGNQPQHF. Full variable domain (outside the CDR3, taken from reference TRBV12-5 and TRBJ1-5): DARVTQTPRHKVTEMGQEVTMRCQPILGHNTVFWYRQTMMQGLELLAYFRNRAPLDDSGMPKDRFSAEMPDATLATLKIQPSEPRDSAVYFCASGPKVAGFGNQPQHFGDGTRLSIL.

This clone turned up a few times. V gene TRBV5-6 combines with J gene TRBJ2-7, with TRBD1 matching over 10 bases. The CDR3 contains 15 residues. After removal of 4 bases from V and 1 base from J, the junction contained 5 bases not matched to a gene. Germline V CDR1 and CDR2: SGHDT, YYEEEE. The DNA of the CDR3 is TGTGCCAGCAGCCTACCGGGACAGGGGTCCTACGAGCAGTACTTC. Translation: CASSLPGQGSYEQYF.

About this clone: The junction differs from germline at one of its ends, possibly a read error. This chain links TRBV30 with TRBJ1-3; D uncertain. The CDR3 totals 11 residues. Per the germline V gene, CDR1 is GTSNPN and CDR2 is SVGIG (reference sequence). CDR3 DNA sequence: TGTGCCTGGAATATGGGAGCCCAGGTTTCTTTT. As protein: CAWNMGAQVSF.

This rearrangement joins TRBV5-1 to TRBJ2-1; possible D gene TRBD1, 5 bases. Deletions cut 4 bases from V and 6 bases from J, with 20 bases between. Germline CDR1 is SGHRS and CDR2 is YFSETQ. This CDR3 is built from 16 residues. CDR3 in amino acids: CASSPRTSPVGNEQFF. The CDR3 DNA reads TGCGCCAGCAGCCCAAGGACAAGCCCGGTGGGCAATGAGCAGTTCTTC.

V gene TRBV28 combines with J gene TRBJ1-5; D gene unclear. Germline V gene sequence: CDR1 MDHEN, CDR2 SYDVKM. This CDR3 has 14 amino acids. Trimming removed 5 bases at V and 5 bases at J, with 13 bases between. Here the CDR3 DNA reads TGTGCCAGCAGTCCGGGGTTGGGAGATCAGCCCCAGCATTTT. Translating gives CASSPGLGDQPQHF.

This chain connects TRBV6-5 to TRBJ1-1, with TRBD1 identical over 7 bases. The germline gives CDR1 MNHEY, CDR2 SVGAGI. The CDR3 is 14 residues long. The junction had 4 bases not matched to a gene; V was cut back by 2 bases and J by 4 bases. The CDR3 is CASSYRTGRTEAFF. Written as DNA, the CDR3 is TGTGCCAGCAGTTACCGGACAGGCCGCACTGAAGCTTTCTTT.

This chain links TRBV28 with TRBJ2-5; D possibly corresponds to TRBD1 (6 bases). V was shortened by 2 bases and J by 5 bases, with 21 bases between the two germline ends. CDR1 MDHEN and CDR2 SYDVKM come from the germline V gene. The CDR3 is 17 amino acids. This CDR3 reads CASSLNVGRTARETQYF. The DNA for the CDR3 is TGTGCCAGCAGTTTAAATGTGGGTAGGACAGCCCGGGAGACCCAGTACTTC. Together with reference TRBV28 and TRBJ2-5, the CDR3 gives the full variable domain: DVKVTQSSRYLVKRTGEKVFLECVQDMDHENMFWYRQDPGLGLRLIYFSYDVKMKEKGDIPEGYSVSREKKERFSLILESASTNQTSMYLCASSLNVGRTARETQYFGPGTRLLVL.

The rearrangement links TRBV6-5 to TRBJ2-7; D perhaps matches TRBD2 (5 bases). The CDR3 consists of 14 residues. The V gene's germline CDR1 is MNHEY and CDR2 SVGAGI. V was shortened by 0 bases and J by 3 bases, with 9 bases between the two germline ends. CDR3 in amino acids: CASSYSNGVYEQYF. The CDR3 DNA is TGTGCCAGCAGTTACTCGAACGGGGTCTACGAGCAGTACTTC.

J is TRBJ1-1 and V is TRBV2, with no clear D. The germline V gene encodes CDR1 SNHLY and CDR2 FYNNEI. Trimming cost V 6 bases and J 3 bases, with 14 bases left between them. The CDR3 spans 14 residues. CDR3 sequence reads: CASRADPRDTEAFF. The CDR3 coding sequence is TGTGCCAGCAGGGCTGACCCCCGGGACACTGAAGCTTTCTTT.

The chain couples TRBV29-1 to TRBJ1-5, with 7 bases identical to TRBD1. Germline V gene data show CDR1 as SQVTM and CDR2 as ANQGSEA. This CDR3 spans 13 amino acids. Germline trimming cut 4 bases from V and 2 bases from J; bases unmatched to any gene: 2. CDR3 coding DNA: TGCAGCGTTGTAACAGGGGGCAATCAGCCCCAGCATTTT. It codes for CSVVTGGNQPQHF.